In this sample, the clone carrying this TCR beta chain turned up a few times. Its antigen is currently unknown. The entry originates in a study of CD8 T cells in ankylosing spondylitis. TCRdb called the 5' RACE reads again in MiXCR, with one record for every CDR3 protein. The sample holds 200,000 to 250,000 distinct CDR3 sequences, around 17% seen once. Germline trimming cut 4 bases from V and 3 bases from J; bases unmatched to any gene: 5. The CDR3 is made up of 15 amino acids. Germline assignment: CDR1 LGHDT and CDR2 YNNKEL (reference sequence). Study-wide results and limits: What seemed typical of ankylosing spondylitis blood was a TCR beta motif built from several highly homologous variants. Disease-linked clones proved CD8+ and comparatively uncommon in peripheral blood.

This TCR was recovered from a male donor with ankylosing spondylitis. Sequencing input: blood, either unsorted or a sorted T cell fraction (not recorded which). V usage is TRBV3-1 and J usage is TRBJ2-1; 8 nucleotides match TRBD2. The CDR3 region is CASSPGGGFYNEQFF. The CDR3 DNA reads as TGTGCCAGCAGCCCGGGGGGGGGTTTCTACAATGAGCAGTTCTTC.